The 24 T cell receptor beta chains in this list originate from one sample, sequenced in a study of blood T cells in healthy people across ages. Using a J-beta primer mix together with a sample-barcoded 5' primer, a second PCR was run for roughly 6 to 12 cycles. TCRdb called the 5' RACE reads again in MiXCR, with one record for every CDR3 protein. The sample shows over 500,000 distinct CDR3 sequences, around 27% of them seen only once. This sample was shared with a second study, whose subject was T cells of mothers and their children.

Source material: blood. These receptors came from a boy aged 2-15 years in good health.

CDR3 protein: CASSAREGWGRIDTQYF. The CDR3 bases are TGTGCCAGCAGCGCCCGAGAAGGTTGGGGACGCATAGATACGCAGTATTTT. The rearrangement joins TRBV11-2 to TRBJ2-3; possibly TRBD1 or TRBD2 for D (5 bases each). V dropped 5 bases and J dropped 5 bases, with 23 bases sitting between them. This CDR3 is 17 amino acids long. From germline, CDR1 is SGHAT and CDR2 FQNNGV.

The CDR3 nucleotides read TGCAGCGTTGAAGGTCTGGGGGGCAAGGACGATGAGCAGTTCTTC. This gives the protein CSVEGLGGKDDEQFF. The gene calls are TRBV29-1 and TRBJ2-1; either TRBD1 or TRBD2 may supply D (6 bases each). The CDR3 spans 15 residues. Trimming shortened V by 1 base and J by 8 bases, and 18 bases separated the two germline ends. Germline-derived CDR1 and CDR2 are SQVTM and ANQGSEA.

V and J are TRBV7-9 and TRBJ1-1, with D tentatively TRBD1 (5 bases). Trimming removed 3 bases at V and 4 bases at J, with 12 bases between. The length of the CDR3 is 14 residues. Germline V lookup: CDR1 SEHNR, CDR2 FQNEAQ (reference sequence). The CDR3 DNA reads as TGTGCCAGCAGCTTGGCCGGGCAGGGCACTGAAGCTTTCTTT. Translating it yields CASSLAGQGTEAFF.

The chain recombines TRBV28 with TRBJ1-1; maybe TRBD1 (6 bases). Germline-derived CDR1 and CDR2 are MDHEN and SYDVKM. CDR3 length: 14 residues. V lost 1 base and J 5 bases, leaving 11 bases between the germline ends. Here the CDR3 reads CASSLSGARTEAFF. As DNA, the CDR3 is TGTGCCAGCAGTTTATCGGGGGCAAGAACTGAAGCTTTCTTT.

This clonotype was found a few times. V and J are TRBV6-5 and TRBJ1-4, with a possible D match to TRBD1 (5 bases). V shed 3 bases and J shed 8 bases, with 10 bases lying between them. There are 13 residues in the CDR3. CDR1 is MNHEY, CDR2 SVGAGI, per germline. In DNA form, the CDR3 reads TGTGCCAGCAGTTATTGGGACCGGGAAAAACTGTTTTTT. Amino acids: CASSYWDREKLFF.

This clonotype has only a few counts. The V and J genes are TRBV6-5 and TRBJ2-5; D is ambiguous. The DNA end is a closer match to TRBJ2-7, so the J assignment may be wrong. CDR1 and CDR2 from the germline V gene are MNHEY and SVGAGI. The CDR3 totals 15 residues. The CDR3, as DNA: TGTGCCAGCAGTTACTCGGTCCCCAGCTCCTACGAGCAGTACTTC. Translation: CASSYSVPSSYEQYF.

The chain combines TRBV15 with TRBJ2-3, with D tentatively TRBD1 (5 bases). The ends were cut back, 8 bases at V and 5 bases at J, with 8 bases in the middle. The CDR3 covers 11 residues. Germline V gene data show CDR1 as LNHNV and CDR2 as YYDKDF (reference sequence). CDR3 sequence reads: CATGAGDTQYF. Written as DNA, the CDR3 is TGTGCCACCGGGGCAGGAGATACGCAGTATTTT.

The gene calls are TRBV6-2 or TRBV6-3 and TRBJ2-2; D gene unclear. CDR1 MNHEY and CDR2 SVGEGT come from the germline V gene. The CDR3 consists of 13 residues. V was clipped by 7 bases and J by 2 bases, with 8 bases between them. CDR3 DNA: TGTGCCAGCACGCCCCTTAACACCGGGGAGCTGTTTTTT. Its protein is CASTPLNTGELFF.

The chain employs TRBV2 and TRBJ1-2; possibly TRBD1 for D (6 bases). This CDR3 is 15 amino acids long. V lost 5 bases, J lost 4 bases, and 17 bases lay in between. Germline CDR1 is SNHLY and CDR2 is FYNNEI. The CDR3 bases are TGTGCCAGCAGTTCCCCGGGACAATCTTTCTATGGCTACACCTTC. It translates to CASSSPGQSFYGYTF.

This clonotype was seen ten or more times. CDR3 coding DNA: TGTGCCAGCAAGTCCGGGACAGCGACACAAGAGACCCAGTACTTC. This sequence encodes CASKSGTATQETQYF. The chain couples TRBV28 to TRBJ2-5, with 7 bases that match TRBD1. The CDR3 is 15 residues long. Germline V CDR1 and CDR2: MDHEN, SYDVKM. Germline trimming cut 7 bases from V and 2 bases from J; bases unmatched to any gene: 10.

The CDR3 bases are TGCAGTGCTAGACGGGCGGGCCTGGGGTCGGGGGAGCAGTACTTC. This translates into CSARRAGLGSGEQYF. The rearrangement links TRBV20-1 to TRBJ2-7, with D possibly TRBD2 on 5 matching bases. This CDR3 has 15 amino acids. Trimming took 2 bases from V and 7 from J, leaving 21 bases between them. From germline, CDR1 is DFQATT and CDR2 SNEGSKA (reference sequence).

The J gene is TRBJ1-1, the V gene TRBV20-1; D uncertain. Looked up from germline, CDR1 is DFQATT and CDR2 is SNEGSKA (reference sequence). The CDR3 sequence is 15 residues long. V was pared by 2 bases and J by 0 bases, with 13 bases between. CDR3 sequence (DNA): TGCAGTGCTAGACGGGGAGGAGGTATGAACACTGAAGCTTTCTTT. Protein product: CSARRGGGMNTEAFF.

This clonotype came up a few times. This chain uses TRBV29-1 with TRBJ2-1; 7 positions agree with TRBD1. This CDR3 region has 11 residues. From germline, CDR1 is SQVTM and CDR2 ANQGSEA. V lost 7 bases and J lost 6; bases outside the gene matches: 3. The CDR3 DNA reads TGCAGCGCCCGGGACAGCAATGAGCAGTTCTTC. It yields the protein CSARDSNEQFF.

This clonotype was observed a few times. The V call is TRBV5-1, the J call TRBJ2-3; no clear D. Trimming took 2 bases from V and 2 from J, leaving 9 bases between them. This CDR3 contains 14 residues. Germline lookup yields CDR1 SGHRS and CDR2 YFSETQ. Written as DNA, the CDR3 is TGCGCCAGCAGCTTAGCCGTTACCACAGATACGCAGTATTTT. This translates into CASSLAVTTDTQYF.

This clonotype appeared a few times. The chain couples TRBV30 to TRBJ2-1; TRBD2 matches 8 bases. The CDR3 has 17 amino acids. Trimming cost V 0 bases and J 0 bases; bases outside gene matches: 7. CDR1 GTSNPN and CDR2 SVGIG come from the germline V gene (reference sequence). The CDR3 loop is CAWSVLGAGASYNEQFF. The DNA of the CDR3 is TGTGCCTGGAGTGTATTGGGAGCGGGAGCCTCCTACAATGAGCAGTTCTTC.

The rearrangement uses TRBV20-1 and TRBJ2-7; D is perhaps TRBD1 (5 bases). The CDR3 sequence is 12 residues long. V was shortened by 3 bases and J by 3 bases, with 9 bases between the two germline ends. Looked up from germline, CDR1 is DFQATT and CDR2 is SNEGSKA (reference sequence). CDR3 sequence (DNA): TGCAGTGCTAGTGGGGCGAACTACGAGCAGTACTTC. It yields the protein CSASGANYEQYF.

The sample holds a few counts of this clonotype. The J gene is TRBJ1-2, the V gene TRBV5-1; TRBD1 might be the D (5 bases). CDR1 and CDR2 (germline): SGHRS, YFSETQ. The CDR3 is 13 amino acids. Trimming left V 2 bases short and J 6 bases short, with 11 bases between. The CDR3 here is CASSFSRAHGYTF. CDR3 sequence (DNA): TGCGCCAGCAGCTTCTCCAGGGCCCATGGCTACACCTTC.

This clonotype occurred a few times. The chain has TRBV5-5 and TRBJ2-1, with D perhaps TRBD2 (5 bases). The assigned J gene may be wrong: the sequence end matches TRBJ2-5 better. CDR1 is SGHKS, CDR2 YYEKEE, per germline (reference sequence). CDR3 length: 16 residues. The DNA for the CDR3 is TGTGCCAGCAGCTCAACCCCCGGGATTGTAAGGGAGACCCAGTACTTC. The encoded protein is CASSSTPGIVRETQYF.

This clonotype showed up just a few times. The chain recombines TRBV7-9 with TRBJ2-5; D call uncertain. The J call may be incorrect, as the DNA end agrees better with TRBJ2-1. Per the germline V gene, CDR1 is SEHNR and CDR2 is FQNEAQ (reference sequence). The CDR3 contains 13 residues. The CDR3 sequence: CASSLSQDNEQFF. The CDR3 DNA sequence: TGTGCCAGCAGCTTATCACAAGACAATGAGCAGTTCTTC.

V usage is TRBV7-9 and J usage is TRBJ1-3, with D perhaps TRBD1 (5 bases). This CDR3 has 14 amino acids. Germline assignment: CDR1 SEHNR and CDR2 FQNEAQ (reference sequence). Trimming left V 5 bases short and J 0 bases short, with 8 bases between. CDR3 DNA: TGTGCCAGCAGCAAGACAGACTCTGGAAACACCATATATTTT. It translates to CASSKTDSGNTIYF.

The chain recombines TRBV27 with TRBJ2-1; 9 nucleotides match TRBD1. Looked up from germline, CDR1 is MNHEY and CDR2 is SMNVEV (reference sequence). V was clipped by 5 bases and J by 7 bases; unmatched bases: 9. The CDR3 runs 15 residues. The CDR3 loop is CASSLRDRAVNEQFF. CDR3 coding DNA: TGTGCCAGCAGTCTCCGGGACAGGGCGGTGAATGAGCAGTTCTTC.

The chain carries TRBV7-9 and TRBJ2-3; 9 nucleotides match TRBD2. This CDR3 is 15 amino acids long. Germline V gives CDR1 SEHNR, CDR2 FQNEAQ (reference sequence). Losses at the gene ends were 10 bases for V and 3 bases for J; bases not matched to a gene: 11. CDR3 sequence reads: CATSTLAGRTDTQYF. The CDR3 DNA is TGTGCCACCTCCACCCTAGCGGGACGTACAGATACGCAGTATTTT.

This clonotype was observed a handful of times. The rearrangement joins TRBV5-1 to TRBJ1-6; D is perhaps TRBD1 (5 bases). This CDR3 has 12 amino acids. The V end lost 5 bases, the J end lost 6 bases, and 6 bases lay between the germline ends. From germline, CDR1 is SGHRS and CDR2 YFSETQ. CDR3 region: CASRTANSPLHF. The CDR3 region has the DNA TGCGCCAGCAGGACAGCTAATTCACCCCTCCACTTT.

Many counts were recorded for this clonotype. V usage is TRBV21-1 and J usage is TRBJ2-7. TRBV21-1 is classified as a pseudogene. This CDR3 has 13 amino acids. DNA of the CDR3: TGTGCCAGCGGGTCCACCTACTCCTACGAGCAGTACTTC. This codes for CASGSTYSYEQYF.